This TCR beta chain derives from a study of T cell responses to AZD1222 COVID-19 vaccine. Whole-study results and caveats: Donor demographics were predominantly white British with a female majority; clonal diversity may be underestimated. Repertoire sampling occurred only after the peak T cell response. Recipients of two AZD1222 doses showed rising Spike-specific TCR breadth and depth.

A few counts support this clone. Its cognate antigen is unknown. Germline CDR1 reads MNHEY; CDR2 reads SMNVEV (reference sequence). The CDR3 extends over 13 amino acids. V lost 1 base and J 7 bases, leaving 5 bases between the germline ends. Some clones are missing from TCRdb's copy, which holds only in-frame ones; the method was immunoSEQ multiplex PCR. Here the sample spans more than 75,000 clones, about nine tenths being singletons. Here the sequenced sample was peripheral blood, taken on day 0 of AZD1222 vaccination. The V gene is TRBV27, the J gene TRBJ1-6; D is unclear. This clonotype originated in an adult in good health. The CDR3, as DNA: TGTGCCAGCAGTTTATATCGAAATTCACCCCTCCACTTT. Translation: CASSLYRNSPLHF.